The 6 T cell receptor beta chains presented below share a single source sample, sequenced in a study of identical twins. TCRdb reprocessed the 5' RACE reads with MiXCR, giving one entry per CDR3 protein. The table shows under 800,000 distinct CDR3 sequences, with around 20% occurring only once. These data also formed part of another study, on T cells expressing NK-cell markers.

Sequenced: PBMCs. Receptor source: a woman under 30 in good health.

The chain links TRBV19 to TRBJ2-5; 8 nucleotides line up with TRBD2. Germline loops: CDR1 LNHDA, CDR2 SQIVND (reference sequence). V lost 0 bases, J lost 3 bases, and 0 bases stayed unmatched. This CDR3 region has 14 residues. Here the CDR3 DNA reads TGTGCCAGTAGTATAGAACTAGCGGAAGAGACCCAGTACTTC. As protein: CASSIELAEETQYF.

CDR3 sequence reads: CASSSGPGRLFF. The CDR3 DNA follows: TGTGCCAGCAGCTCGGGCCCCGGAAGACTGTTCTTC. The chain joins TRBV7-9 to TRBJ2-1; no firm D call. The CDR3 has 12 amino acids. Per the germline V gene, CDR1 is SEHNR and CDR2 is FQNEAQ (reference sequence). V lost 4 bases and J 15 bases, leaving 16 bases between the germline ends.

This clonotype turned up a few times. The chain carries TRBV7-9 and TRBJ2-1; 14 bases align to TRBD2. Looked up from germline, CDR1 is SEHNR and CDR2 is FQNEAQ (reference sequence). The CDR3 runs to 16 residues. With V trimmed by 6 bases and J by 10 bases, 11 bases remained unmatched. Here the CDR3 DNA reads TGTGCCAGCAGTTCACCGGGACTAGCGGGAGTAAGGGAGCAGTTCTTC. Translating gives CASSSPGLAGVREQFF.

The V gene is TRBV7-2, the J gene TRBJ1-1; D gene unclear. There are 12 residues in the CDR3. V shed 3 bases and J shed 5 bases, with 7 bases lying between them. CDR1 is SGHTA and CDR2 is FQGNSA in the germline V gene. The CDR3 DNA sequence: TGTGCCAGCAGCTTCGGGTTAACTGAAGCTTTCTTT. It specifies CASSFGLTEAFF.

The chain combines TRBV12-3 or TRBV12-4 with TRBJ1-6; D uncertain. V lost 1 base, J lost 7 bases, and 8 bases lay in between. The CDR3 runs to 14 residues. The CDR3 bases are TGTGCCAGCAGTTTAGTGGAATTGAATTCACCCCTCCACTTT. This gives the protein CASSLVELNSPLHF.

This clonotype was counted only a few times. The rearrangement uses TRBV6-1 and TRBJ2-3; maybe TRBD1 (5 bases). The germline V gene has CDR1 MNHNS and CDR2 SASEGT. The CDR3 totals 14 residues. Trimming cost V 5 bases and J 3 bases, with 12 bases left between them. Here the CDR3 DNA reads TGTGCCAGCAGTCCCCTCAGGGAAACAGATACGCAGTATTTT. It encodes CASSPLRETDTQYF.